This T cell receptor (beta chain) was profiled in a study of blood T cell repertoires in COVID-19. At the level of the study: The origin of the acute and convalescent COVID-19 samples was the United States, Italy and Spain.

Trimming removed 5 bases at V and 0 bases at J, with 10 bases between. The CDR3 runs to 15 residues. Germline V gives CDR1 LNHDA, CDR2 SQIVND (reference sequence). Two consecutive negative NP/OP PCR tests, clearance, or resolved symptoms defined Cohort 3 recovery. Sequencing was performed with immunoSEQ multiplex PCR; in TCRdb, only in-frame clones are kept and a portion is missing. The sample shows more than 200,000 clones, around nine tenths of them seen only once. The sequence derives from a woman in her 30s who had recovered from COVID-19. Sample: PBMCs or T cells enriched from blood (not recorded which). J is TRBJ1-4 and V is TRBV19; D possibly corresponds to TRBD1 (6 bases). The CDR3 DNA is TGTGCCAGTAGTCACCCAGGGGCAACTAATGAAAAACTGTTTTTT. It specifies CASSHPGATNEKLFF.